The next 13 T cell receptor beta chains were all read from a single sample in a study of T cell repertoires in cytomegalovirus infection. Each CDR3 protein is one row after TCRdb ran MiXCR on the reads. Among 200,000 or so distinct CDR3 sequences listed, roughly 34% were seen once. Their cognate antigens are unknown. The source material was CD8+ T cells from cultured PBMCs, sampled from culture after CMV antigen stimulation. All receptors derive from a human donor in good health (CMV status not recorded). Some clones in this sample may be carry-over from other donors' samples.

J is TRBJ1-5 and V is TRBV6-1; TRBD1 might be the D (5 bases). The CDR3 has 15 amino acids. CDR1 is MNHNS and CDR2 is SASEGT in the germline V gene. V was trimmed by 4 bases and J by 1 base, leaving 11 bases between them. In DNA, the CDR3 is TGTGCCAGCAGTGCTCAGGGAGCGAGCAATCAGCCCCAGCATTTT. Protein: CASSAQGASNQPQHF.

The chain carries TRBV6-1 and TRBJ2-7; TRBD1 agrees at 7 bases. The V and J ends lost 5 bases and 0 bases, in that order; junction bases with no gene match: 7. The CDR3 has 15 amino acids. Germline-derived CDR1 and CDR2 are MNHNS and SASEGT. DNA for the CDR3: TGTGCCAGCAGTTATAGGGACAGTAACTCCTACGAGCAGTACTTC. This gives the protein CASSYRDSNSYEQYF.

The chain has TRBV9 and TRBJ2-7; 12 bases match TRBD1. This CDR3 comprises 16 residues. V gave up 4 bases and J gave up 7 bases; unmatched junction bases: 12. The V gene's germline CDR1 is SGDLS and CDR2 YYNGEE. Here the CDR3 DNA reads TGTGCCAGCAGCCCCCGCGAGTGGGACAGGGGGCGTGAGCAGTACTTC. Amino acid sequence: CASSPREWDRGREQYF.

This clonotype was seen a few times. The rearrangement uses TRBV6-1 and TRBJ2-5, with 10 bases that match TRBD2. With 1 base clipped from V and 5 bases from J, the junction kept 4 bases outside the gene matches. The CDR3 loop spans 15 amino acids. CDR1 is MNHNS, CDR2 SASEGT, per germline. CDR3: CASSEVAGGPETQYF. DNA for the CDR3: TGTGCCAGCAGTGAAGTAGCGGGGGGCCCGGAGACCCAGTACTTC.

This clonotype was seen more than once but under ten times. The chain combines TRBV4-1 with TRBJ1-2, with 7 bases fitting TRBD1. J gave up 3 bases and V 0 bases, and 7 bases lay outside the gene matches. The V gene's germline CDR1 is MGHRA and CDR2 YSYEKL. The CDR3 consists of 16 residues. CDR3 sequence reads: CASSQDPQGGYYGYTF. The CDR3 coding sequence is TGCGCCAGCAGCCAAGATCCCCAGGGGGGGTACTATGGCTACACCTTC.

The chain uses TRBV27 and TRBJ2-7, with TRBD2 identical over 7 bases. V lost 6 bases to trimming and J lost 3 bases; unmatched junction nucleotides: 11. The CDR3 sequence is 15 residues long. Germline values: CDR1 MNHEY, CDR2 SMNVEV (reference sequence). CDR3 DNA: TGTGCCAGCAGGGTTCGGGGCGGGAGAAGCTACGAGCAGTACTTC. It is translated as CASRVRGGRSYEQYF.

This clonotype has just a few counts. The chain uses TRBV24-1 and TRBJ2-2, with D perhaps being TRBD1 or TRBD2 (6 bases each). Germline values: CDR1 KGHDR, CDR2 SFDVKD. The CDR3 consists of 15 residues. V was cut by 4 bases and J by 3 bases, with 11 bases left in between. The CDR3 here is CATSDRGQDTGELFF. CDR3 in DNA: TGTGCCACCAGTGACCGGGGGCAGGACACCGGGGAGCTGTTTTTT.

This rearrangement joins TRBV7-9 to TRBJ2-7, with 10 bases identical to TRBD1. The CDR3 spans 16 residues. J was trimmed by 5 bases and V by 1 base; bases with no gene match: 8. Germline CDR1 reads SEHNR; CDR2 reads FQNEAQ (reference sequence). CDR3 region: CASSLVDSGQGNEQYF. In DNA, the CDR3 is TGTGCCAGCAGCTTAGTCGATTCGGGACAGGGGAACGAGCAGTACTTC. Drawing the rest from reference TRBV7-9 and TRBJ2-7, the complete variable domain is DTGVSQNPRHKITKRGQNVTFRCDPISEHNRLYWYRQTLGQGPEFLTYFQNEAQLEKSRLLSDRFSAERPKGSFSTLEIQRTEQGDSAMYLCASSLVDSGQGNEQYFGPGTRLTVT.

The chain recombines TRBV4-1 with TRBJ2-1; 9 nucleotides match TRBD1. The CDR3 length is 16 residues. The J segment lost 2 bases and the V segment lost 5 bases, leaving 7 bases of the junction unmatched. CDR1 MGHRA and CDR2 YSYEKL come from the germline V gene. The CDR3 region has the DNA TGCGCCAGCAGCTCATTGGACAGGGGCCCCTACAATGAGCAGTTCTTC. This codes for CASSSLDRGPYNEQFF.

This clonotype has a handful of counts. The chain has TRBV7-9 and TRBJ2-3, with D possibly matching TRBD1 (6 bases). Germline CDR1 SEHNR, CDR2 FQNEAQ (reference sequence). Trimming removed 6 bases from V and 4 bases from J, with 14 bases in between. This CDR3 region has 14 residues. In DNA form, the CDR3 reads TGTGCCAGCAGGAGAGAAGGGGGTTCAGATACGCAGTATTTT. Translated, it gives CASRREGGSDTQYF. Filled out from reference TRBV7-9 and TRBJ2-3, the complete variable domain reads DTGVSQNPRHKITKRGQNVTFRCDPISEHNRLYWYRQTLGQGPEFLTYFQNEAQLEKSRLLSDRFSAERPKGSFSTLEIQRTEQGDSAMYLCASRREGGSDTQYFGPGTRLTVL.

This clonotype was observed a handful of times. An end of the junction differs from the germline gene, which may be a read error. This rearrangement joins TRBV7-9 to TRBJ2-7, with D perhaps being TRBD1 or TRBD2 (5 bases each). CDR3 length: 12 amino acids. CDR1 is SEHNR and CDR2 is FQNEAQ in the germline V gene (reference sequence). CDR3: CASSLAQGDPLF. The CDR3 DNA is TGTGCCAGCAGCTTAGCGCAAGGGGACCCTTTGTTC.

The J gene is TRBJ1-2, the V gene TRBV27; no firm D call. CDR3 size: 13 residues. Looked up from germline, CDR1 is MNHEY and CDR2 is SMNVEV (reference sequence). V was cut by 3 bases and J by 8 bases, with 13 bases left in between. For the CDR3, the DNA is TGTGCCAGCAGTTTGGGTAGGGAATTCGGCTACACCTTC. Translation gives CASSLGREFGYTF.

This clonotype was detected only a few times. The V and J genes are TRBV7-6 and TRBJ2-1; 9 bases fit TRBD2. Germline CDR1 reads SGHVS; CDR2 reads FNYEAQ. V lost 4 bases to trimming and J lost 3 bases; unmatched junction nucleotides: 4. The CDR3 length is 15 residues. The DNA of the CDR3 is TGTGCCAGCAGCTCTAGCGGGGACATCTACAATGAGCAGTTCTTC. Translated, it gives CASSSSGDIYNEQFF.